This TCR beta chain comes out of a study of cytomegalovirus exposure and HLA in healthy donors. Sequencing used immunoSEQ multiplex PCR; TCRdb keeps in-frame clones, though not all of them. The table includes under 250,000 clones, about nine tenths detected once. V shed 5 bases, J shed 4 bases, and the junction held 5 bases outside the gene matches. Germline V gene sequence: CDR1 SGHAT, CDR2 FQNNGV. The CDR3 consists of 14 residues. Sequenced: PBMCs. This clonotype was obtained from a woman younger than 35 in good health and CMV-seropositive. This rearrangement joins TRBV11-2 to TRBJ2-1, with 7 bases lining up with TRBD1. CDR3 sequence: CASSRDREYNEQFF. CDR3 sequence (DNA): TGTGCCAGCAGCCGGGACAGAGAATACAATGAGCAGTTCTTC. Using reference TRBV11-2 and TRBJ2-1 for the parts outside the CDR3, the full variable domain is EAGVAQSPRYKIIEKRQSVAFWCNPISGHATLYWYQQILGQGPKLLIQFQNNGVVDDSQLPKDRFSAERLKGVDSTLKIQPAKLEDSAVYLCASSRDREYNEQFFGPGTRLTVL.